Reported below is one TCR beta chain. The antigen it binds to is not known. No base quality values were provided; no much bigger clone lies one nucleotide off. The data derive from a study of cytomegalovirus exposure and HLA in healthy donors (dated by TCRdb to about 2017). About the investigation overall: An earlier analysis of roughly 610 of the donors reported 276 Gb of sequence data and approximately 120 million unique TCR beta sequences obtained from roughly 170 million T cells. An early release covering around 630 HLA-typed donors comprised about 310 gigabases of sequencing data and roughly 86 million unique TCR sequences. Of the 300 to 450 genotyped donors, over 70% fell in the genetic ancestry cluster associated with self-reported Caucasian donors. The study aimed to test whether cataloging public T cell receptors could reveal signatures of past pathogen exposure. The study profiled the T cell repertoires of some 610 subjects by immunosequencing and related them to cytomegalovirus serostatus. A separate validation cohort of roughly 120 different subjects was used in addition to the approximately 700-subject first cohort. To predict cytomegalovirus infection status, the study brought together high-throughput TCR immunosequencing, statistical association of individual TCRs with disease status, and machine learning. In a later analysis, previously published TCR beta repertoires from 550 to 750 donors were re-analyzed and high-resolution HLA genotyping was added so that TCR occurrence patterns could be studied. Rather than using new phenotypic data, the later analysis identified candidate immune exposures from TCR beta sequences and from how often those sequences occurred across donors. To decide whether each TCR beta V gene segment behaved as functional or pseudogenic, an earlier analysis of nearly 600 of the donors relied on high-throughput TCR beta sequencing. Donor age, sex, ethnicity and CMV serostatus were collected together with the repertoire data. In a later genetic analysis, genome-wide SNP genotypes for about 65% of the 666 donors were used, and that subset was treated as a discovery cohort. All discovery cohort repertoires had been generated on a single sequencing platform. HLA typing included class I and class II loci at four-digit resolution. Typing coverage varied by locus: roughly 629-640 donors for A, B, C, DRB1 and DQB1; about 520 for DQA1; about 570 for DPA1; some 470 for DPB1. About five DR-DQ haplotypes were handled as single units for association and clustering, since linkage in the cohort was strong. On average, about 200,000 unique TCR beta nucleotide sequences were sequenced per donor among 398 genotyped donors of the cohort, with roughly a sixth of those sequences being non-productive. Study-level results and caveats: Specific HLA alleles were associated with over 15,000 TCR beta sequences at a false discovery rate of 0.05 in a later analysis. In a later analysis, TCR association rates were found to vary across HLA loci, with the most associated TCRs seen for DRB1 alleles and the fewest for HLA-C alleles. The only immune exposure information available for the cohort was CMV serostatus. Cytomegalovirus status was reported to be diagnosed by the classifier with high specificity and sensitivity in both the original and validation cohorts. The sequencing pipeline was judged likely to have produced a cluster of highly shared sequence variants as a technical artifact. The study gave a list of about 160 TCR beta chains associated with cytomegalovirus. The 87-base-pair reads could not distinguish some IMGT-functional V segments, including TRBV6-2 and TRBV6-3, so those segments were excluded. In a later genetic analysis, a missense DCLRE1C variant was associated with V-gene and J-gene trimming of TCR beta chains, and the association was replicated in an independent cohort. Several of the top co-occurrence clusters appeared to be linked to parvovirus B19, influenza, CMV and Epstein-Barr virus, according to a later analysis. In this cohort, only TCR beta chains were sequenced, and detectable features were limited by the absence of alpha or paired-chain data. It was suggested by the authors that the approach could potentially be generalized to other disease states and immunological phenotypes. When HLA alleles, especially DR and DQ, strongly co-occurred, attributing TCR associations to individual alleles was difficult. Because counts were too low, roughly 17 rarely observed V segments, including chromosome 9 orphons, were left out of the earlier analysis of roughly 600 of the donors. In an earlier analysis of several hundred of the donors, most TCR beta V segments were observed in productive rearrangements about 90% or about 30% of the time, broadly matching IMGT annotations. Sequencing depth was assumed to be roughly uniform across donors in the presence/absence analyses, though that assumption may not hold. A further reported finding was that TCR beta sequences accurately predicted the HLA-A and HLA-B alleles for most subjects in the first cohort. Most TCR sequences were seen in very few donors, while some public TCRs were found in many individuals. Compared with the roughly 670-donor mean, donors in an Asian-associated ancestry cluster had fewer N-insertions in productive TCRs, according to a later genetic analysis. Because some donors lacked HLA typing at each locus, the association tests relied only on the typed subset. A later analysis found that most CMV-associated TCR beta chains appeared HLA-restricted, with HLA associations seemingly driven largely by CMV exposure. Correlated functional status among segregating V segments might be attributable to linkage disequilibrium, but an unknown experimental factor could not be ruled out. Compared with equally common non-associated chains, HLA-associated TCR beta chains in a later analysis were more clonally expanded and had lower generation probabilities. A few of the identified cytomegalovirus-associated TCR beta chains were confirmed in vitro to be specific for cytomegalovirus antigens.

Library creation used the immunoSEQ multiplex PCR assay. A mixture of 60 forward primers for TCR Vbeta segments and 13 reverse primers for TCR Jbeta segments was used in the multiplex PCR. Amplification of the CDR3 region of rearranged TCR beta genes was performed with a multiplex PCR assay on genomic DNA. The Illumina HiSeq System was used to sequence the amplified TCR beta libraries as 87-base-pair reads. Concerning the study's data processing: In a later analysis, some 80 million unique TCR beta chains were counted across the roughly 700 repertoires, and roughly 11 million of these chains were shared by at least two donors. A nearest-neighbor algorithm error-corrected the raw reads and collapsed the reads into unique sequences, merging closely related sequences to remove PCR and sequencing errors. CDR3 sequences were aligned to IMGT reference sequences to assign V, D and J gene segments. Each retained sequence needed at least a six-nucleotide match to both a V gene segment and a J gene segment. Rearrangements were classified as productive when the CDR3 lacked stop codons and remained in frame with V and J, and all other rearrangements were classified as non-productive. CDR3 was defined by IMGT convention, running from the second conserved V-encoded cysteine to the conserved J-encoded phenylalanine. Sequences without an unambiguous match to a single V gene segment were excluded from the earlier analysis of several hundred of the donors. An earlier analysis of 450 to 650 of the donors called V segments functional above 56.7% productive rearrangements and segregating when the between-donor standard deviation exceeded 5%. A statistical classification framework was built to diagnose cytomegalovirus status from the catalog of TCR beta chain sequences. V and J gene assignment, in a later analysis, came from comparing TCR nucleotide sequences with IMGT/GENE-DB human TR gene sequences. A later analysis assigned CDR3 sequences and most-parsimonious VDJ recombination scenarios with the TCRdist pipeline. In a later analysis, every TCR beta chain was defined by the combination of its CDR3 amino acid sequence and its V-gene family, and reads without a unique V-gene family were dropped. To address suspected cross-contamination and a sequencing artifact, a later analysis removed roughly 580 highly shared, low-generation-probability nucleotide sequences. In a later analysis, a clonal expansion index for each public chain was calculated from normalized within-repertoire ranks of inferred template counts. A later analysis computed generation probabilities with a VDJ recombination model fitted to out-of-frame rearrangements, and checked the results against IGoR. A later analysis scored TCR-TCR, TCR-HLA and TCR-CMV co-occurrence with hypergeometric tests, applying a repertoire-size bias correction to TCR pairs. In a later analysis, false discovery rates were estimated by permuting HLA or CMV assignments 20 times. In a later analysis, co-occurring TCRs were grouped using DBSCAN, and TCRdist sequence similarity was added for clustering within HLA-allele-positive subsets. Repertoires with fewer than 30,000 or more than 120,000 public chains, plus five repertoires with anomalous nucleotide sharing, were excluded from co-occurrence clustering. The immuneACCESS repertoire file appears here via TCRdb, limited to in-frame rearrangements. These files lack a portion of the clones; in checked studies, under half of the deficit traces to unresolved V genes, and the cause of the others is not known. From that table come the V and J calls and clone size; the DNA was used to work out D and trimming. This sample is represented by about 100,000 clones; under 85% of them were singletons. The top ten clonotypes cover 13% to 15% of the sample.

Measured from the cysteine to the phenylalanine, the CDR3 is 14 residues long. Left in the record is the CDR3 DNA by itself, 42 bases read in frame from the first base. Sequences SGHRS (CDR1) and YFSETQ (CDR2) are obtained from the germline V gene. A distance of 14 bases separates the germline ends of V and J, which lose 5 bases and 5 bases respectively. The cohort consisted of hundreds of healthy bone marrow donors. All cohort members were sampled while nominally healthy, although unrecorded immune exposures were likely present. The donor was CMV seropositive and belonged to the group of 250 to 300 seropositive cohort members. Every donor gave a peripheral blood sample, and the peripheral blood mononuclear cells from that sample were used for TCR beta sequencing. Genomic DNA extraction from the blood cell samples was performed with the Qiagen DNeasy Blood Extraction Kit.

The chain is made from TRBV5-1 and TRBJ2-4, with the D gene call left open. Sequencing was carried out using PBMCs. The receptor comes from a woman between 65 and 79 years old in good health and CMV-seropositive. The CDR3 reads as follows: CASRPSGQENIQYF. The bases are TGCGCCAGCAGACCCAGTGGGCAGGAAAACATTCAGTACTTC.